The rows below give T cell receptor beta chains drawn from one sample of a study of Ad26.COV2.S vaccination and SARS-CoV-2 variants. This table comes from immunoSEQ multiplex PCR, and its TCRdb copy is limited to in-frame clones, with some not included. This sample yields some 450,000 clones, of which around 91% are seen a single time; around 4.2% belongs to the top ten. The sequenced sample was peripheral blood, obtained in a trial of Ad26.COV2.S vaccine versus placebo. These receptors all stem from a person aged 18-60 years who received the Ad26.COV2.S COVID-19 vaccine or a placebo. Each CDR3 is given with its conserved first and last residue. The D gene is left open where the match is weak. Some rows mark clone size as missing; the rest say once, few, many or name a class of expanded clone.

cdr3_length	d_call	v_call	clone_size	j_call	cdr3_nt	cdr3_aa
16	TRBD2	TRBV7-9	NA	TRBJ2-1	TGTGCCAGCAGCCTTACCCGGGGCGGGAGGGGCAATGAGCAGTTCTTC	CASSLTRGGRGNEQFF
11	NA	TRBV7-9	NA	TRBJ2-5	TGTGCCAGCAGCCAGAGCGGGACCCAGTACTTC	CASSQSGTQYF
12	TRBD1	TRBV6-5	NA	TRBJ1-1	TGTGCCAGTAGACAGGGTGGGACTGAAGCTTTCTTT	CASRQGGTEAFF
13	NA	TRBV12-3/TRBV12-4	NA	TRBJ2-7	TGTGCCAGCAGGGGGGACGAAACCTACGAGCAGTACTTC	CASRGDETYEQYF
14	TRBD1	TRBV11-1	NA	TRBJ1-2	TGTGCCAGCAGCCCGCGACAGGGATTGGATGGCTACACCTTC	CASSPRQGLDGYTF
13	NA	TRBV19	NA	TRBJ2-7	TGTGCCAGTAGTATTACCCCCGACTACGAGCAGTACTTC	CASSITPDYEQYF
13	TRBD1	TRBV10-3	NA	TRBJ2-7	TGTGCCATCAGTCGGGACAGAACCTACGAGCAGTACTTC	CAISRDRTYEQYF
16	TRBD1	TRBV2	few	TRBJ1-6	TGTGCCAGCAGTAGCGGGACAGGGGTTTATAATTCACCCCTCCACTTT	CASSSGTGVYNSPLHF
16	NA	TRBV10-3	NA	TRBJ1-1	TGTGCCATCAGTGAATGGGTTAGAAGGGGTGACACTGAAGCTTTCTTT	CAISEWVRRGDTEAFF
15	NA	TRBV15	NA	TRBJ1-5	TGTGCCACCAGCAGATACCCGGACGGATATCAGCCCCAGCATTTT	CATSRYPDGYQPQHF
15	NA	TRBV7-8	NA	TRBJ2-1	TGTGCCAGCAGCCGTAGAGGGGAGAGCCCCTTGGTGCAGTTCTTC	CASSRRGESPLVQFF
12	NA	TRBV7-6	NA	TRBJ2-1	TGTGCCAGCAGTTTCCTGAATCAAGTGCAGTTCTTC	CASSFLNQVQFF
16	TRBD2	TRBV27	NA	TRBJ2-1	TGTGCCAGCAGTTTCTTAGCGGGAGGGCCTCAGGGTGAGCAGTTCTTC	CASSFLAGGPQGEQFF
15	NA	TRBV6-4	few	TRBJ1-2	TGTGCCAGCAGTGACTCGAAAGAAGGGCAGGGGAGCTACACCTTC	CASSDSKEGQGSYTF
11	NA	TRBV27	NA	TRBJ2-3	TGTGCCAGCAGTACAGAGGATACGCAGTATTTT	CASSTEDTQYF
14	TRBD2	TRBV10-3	NA	TRBJ2-7	TGTGCCATCAACCGGGGGGACTACCGGGACGAGCAGTACTTC	CAINRGDYRDEQYF
15	TRBD2	TRBV9	NA	TRBJ2-7	TGTGCCAGCAGCGTAGCTAGCGGATACTCCTACGAGCAGTACTTC	CASSVASGYSYEQYF
14	NA	TRBV18	NA	TRBJ2-7	TGTGCCAGCTCACCGGTCCAGCTTGGGGGCGAGCAGTACTTC	CASSPVQLGGEQYF